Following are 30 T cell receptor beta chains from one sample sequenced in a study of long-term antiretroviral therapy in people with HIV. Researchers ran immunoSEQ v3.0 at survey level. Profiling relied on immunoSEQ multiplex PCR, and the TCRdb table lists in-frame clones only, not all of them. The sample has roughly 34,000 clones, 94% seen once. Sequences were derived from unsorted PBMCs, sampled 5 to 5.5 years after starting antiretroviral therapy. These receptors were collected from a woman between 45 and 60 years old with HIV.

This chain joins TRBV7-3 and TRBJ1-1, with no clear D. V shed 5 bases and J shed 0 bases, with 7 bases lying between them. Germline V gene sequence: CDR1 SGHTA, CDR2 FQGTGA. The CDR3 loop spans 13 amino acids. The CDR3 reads CASSIGVNTEAFF. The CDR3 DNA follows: TGTGCCAGCAGCATCGGGGTGAACACTGAAGCTTTCTTT.

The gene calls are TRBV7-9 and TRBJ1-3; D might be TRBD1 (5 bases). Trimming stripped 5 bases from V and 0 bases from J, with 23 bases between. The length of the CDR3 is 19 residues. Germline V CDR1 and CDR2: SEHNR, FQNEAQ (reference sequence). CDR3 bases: TGTGCCAGCAGCCCCCCCTTTCGGGCAGACAGAAACTCTGGAAACACCATATATTTT. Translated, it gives CASSPPFRADRNSGNTIYF.

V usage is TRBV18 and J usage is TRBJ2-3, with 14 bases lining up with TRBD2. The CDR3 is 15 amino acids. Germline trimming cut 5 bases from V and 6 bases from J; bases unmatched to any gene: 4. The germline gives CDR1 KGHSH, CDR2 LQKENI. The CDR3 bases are TGTGCCAGCTCATTGACTAGCGGGGGGGCTGATACGCAGTATTTT. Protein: CASSLTSGGADTQYF.

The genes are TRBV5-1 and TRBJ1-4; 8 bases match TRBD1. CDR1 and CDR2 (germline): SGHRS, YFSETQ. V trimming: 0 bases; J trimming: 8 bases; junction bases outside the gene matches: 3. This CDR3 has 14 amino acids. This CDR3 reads CASSLGTGMEKLFF. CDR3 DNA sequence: TGCGCCAGCAGCTTGGGGACAGGGATGGAAAAACTGTTTTTT.

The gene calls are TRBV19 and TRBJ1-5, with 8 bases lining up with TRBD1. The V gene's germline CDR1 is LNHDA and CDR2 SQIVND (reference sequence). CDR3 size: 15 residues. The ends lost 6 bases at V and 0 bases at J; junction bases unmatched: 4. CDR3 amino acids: CASSTTGDSNQPQHF. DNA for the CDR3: TGTGCCAGTAGCACGACAGGGGATAGCAATCAGCCCCAGCATTTT.

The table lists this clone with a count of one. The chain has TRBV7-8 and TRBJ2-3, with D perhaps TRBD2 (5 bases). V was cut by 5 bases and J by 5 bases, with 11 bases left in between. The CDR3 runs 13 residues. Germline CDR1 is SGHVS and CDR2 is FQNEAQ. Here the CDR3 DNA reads TGTGCCAGCAGCGCCCCGGGGATAGATACGCAGTATTTT. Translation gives CASSAPGIDTQYF.

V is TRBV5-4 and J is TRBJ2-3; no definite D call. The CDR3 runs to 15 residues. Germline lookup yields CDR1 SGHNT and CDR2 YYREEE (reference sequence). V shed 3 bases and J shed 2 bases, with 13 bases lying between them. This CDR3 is CASSYDRYATDTQYF. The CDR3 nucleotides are TGTGCCAGCAGCTATGACCGATACGCCACAGATACGCAGTATTTT. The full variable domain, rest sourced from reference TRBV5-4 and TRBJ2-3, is ETGVTQSPTHLIKTRGQQVTLRCSSQSGHNTVSWYQQALGQGPQFIFQYYREEENGRGNFPPRFSGLQFPNYSSELNVNALELDDSALYLCASSYDRYATDTQYFGPGTRLTVL.

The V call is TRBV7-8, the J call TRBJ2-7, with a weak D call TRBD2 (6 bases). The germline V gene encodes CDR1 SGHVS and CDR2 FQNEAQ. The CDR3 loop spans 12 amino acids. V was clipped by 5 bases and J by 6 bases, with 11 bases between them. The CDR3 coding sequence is TGTGCCAGCAGCCCGCCCGGGGGCGAGCAGTACTTC. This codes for CASSPPGGEQYF.

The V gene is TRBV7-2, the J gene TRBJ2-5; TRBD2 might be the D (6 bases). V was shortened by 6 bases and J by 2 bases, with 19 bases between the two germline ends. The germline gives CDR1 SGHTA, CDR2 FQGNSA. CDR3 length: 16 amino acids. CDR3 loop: CASSHGRRAPQETQYF. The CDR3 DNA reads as TGTGCCAGCAGTCACGGACGGAGGGCCCCTCAAGAGACCCAGTACTTC.

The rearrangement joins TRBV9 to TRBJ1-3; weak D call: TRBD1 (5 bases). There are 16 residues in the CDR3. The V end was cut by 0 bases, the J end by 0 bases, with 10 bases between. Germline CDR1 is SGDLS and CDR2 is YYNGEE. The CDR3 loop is CASSVAGASSGNTIYF. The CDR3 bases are TGTGCCAGCAGCGTAGCTGGGGCGTCCTCTGGAAACACCATATATTTT.

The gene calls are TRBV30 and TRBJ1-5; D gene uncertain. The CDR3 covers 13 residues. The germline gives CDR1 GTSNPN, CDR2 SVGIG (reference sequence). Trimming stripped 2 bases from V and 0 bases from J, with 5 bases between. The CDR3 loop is CAWSTNSNQPQHF. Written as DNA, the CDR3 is TGTGCCTGGAGTACTAATAGCAATCAGCCCCAGCATTTT. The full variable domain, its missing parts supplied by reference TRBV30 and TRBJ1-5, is SQTIHQWPATLVQPVGSPLSLECTVEGTSNPNLYWYRQAAGRGLQLLFYSVGIGQISSEVPQNLSASRPQDRQFILSSKKLLLSDSGFYLCAWSTNSNQPQHFGDGTRLSIL.

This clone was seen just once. The CDR3 sequence is CASSAKQGADTQYF. CDR3 DNA sequence: TGTGCCAGCAGCGCCAAACAGGGAGCAGATACGCAGTATTTT. The chain couples TRBV13 to TRBJ2-3; a weak D match, TRBD1 (6 bases). The CDR3 runs 14 residues. CDR1 and CDR2 from the germline V gene are PRHDT and FYEKMQ (reference sequence). V lost 5 bases and J 4 bases, leaving 13 bases between the germline ends.

The CDR3 spells CASSEVTGKRGNTEAFF. The CDR3 DNA reads TGTGCCAGCAGTGAAGTAACAGGGAAGAGGGGGAACACTGAAGCTTTCTTT. The V gene is TRBV2, the J gene TRBJ1-1; tentative D call: TRBD1 (6 bases). Germline V gene sequence: CDR1 SNHLY, CDR2 FYNNEI. CDR3 length equals 17 residues. V was cut by 1 base and J by 1 base, with 16 bases left in between.

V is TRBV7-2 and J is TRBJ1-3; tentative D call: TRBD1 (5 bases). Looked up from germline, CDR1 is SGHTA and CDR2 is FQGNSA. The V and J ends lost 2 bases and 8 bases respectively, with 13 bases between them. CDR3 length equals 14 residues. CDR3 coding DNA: TGTGCCAGCAGCTTAAGAATGCCGGGGGACACCATATATTTT. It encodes CASSLRMPGDTIYF.

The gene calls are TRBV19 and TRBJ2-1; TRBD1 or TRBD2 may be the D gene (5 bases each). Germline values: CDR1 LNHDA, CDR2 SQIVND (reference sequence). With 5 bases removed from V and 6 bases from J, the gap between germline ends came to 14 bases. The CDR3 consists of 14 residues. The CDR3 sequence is CASSPQGRINEQFF. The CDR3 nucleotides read TGTGCCAGTAGTCCCCAGGGACGGATCAATGAGCAGTTCTTC.

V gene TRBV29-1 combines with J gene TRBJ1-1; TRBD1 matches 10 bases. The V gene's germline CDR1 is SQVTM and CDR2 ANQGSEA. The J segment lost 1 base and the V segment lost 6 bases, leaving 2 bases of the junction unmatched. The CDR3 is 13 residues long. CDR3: CSVTGGWNTEAFF. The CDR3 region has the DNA TGCAGCGTGACAGGGGGCTGGAACACTGAAGCTTTCTTT.

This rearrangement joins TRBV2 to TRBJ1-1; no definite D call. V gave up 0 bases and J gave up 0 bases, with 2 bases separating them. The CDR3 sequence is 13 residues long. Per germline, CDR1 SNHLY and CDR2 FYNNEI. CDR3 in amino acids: CASSEAVNTEAFF. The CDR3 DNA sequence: TGTGCCAGCAGTGAAGCGGTGAACACTGAAGCTTTCTTT.

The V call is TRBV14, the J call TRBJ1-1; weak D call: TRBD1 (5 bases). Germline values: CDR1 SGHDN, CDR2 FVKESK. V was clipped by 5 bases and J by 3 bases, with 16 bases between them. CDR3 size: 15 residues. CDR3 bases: TGTGCCAGCAGCGGCGAACAGGTTCTTGACACTGAAGCTTTCTTT. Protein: CASSGEQVLDTEAFF.

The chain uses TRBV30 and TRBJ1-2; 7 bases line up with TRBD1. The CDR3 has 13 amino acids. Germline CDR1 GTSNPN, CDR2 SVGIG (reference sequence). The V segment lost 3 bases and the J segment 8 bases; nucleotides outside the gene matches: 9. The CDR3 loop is CAWSLDRRRGYTF. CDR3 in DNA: TGTGCCTGGAGCCTGGACAGGAGGAGGGGCTACACCTTC. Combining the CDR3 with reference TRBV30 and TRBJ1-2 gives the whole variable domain SQTIHQWPATLVQPVGSPLSLECTVEGTSNPNLYWYRQAAGRGLQLLFYSVGIGQISSEVPQNLSASRPQDRQFILSSKKLLLSDSGFYLCAWSLDRRRGYTFGSGTRLTVV.

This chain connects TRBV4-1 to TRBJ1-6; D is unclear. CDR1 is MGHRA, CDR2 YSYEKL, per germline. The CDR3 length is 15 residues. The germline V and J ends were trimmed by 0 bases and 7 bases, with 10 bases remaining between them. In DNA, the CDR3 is TGCGCCAGCAGCCAAGAGTGGGTCAGGAATTCACCCCTCCACTTT. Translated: CASSQEWVRNSPLHF.

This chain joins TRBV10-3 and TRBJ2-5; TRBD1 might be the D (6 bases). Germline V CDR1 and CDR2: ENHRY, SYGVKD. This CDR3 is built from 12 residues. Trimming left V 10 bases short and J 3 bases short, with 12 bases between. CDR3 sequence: CASGQSEETQYF. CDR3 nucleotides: TGTGCCAGCGGACAGTCAGAAGAGACCCAGTACTTC.

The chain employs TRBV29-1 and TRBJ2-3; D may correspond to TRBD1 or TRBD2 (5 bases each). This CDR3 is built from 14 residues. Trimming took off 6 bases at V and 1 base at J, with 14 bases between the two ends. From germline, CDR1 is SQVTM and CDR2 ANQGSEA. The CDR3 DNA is TGCAGCGTGTATCATGGGGACGGCACAGATACGCAGTATTTT. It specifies CSVYHGDGTDTQYF.

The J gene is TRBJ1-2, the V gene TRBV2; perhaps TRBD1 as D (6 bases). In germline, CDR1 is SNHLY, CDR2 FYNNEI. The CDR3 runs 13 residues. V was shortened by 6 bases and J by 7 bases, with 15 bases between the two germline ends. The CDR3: CASRIRGGSGYTF. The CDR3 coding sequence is TGTGCCAGCAGGATTAGGGGGGGGAGTGGCTACACCTTC.

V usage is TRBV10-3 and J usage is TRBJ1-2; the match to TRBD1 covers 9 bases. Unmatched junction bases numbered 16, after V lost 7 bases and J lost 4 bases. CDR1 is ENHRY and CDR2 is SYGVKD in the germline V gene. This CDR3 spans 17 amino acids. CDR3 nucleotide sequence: TGTGCCATCAAGGAGGGGACAGGGCCTTCCTCTTTCTATGGCTACACCTTC. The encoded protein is CAIKEGTGPSSFYGYTF.

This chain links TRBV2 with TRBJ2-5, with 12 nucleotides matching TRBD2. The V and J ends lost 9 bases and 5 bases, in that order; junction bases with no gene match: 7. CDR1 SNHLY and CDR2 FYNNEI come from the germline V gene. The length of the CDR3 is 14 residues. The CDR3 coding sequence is TGTGCCAGACAAGGACTAGCGGGGTGGGAGACCCAGTACTTC. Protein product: CARQGLAGWETQYF.

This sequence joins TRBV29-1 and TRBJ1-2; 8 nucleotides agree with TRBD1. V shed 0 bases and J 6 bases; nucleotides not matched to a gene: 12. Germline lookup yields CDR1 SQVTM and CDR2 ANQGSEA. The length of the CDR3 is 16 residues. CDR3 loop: CSVEDWAGQGGHGYTF. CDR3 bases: TGCAGCGTTGAAGATTGGGCCGGACAGGGAGGTCATGGCTACACCTTC.

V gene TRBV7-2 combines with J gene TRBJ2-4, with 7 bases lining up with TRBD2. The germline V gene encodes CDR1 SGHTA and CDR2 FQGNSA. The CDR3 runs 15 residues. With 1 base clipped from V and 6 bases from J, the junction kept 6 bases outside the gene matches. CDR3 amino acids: CASSLGAGEINIQYF. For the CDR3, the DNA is TGTGCCAGCAGCTTAGGGGCGGGGGAGATAAACATTCAGTACTTC.

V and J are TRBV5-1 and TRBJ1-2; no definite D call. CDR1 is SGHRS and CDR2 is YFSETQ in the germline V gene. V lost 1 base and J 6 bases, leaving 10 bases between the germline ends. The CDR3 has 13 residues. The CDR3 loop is CASSLQDRDGYTF. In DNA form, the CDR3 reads TGCGCCAGCAGCTTGCAGGATAGGGATGGCTACACCTTC. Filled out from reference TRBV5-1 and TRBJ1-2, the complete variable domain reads KAGVTQTPRYLIKTRGQQVTLSCSPISGHRSVSWYQQTPGQGLQFLFEYFSETQRNKGNFPGRFSGRQFSNSRSEMNVSTLELGDSALYLCASSLQDRDGYTFGSGTRLTVV.

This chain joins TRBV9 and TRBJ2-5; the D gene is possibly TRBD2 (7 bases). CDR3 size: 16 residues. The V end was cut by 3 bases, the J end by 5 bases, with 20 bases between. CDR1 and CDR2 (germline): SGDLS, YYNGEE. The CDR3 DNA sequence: TGTGCCAGCAGCGAGGCCCTAGGGGGAGGGCTGGAGACCCAGTACTTC. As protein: CASSEALGGGLETQYF.

This chain's CDR3 is CAISESSYEQYF. In DNA, the CDR3 is TGTGCCATCAGTGAGTCGTCCTACGAGCAGTACTTC. V gene TRBV10-3 combines with J gene TRBJ2-7; D remains ambiguous. The CDR3 runs to 12 residues. Germline V CDR1 and CDR2: ENHRY, SYGVKD. V lost 0 bases and J 1 base, leaving 1 base between the germline ends.